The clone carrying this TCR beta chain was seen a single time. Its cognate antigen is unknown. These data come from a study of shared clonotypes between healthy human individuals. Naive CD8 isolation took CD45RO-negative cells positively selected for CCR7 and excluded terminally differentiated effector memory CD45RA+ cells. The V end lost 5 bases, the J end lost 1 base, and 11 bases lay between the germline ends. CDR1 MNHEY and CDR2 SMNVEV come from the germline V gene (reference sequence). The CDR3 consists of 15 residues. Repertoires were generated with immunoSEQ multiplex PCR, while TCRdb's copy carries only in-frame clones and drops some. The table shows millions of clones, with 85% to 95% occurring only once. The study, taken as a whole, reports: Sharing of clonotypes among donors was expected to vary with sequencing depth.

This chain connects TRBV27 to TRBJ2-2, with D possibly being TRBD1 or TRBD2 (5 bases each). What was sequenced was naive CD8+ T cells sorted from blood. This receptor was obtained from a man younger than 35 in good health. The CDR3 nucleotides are TGTGCCAGCAGTCTATGGGACGTGAACACCGGGGAGCTGTTTTTT. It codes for CASSLWDVNTGELFF.